These 3 T cell receptor beta chains were sequenced from one sample in a study of blood T cell repertoires in COVID-19. Assay used: immunoSEQ multiplex PCR; TCRdb lists only in-frame clones, some missing. The sample shows 190,000 or so clones, over 75% of them seen only once. Sequencing input: peripheral blood. Receptor source: a woman of 80 years or more with acute or convalescent COVID-19.

The rearrangement links TRBV7-8 to TRBJ2-3; 11 nucleotides align to TRBD2. The CDR3 is 16 amino acids. The germline gives CDR1 SGHVS, CDR2 FQNEAQ. The J segment lost 3 bases and the V segment lost 4 bases, leaving 6 bases of the junction unmatched. DNA of the CDR3: TGTGCCAGCAGCTATGGACTAGCGGGCCTAACAGATACGCAGTATTTT. Amino acids: CASSYGLAGLTDTQYF.

The chain uses TRBV25-1 and TRBJ2-5, with a possible D match to TRBD2 (7 bases). Trimming took 6 bases from V and 3 from J, leaving 14 bases between them. Germline V CDR1 and CDR2: MGHDK, SYGVNS. This CDR3 is 14 amino acids long. CDR3 nucleotides: TGTGCCAGCAGCCCAAGCGGGACAAAAGAGACCCAGTACTTC. It codes for CASSPSGTKETQYF.

This chain links TRBV7-2 with TRBJ2-1, with D possibly TRBD2 on 6 matching bases. The CDR3 runs to 16 residues. The V gene's germline CDR1 is SGHTA and CDR2 FQGNSA. The V end was cut by 1 base, the J end by 4 bases, with 14 bases between. The CDR3 DNA follows: TGTGCCAGCAGCTTAGACCCGAGACTAGGATACAATGAGCAGTTCTTC. Amino acid sequence: CASSLDPRLGYNEQFF.